What follows is one T cell receptor (beta chain) and its context. Germline loops: CDR1 SGHTA, CDR2 FQGTGA. V shed 5 bases, J shed 3 bases, and the junction held 6 bases outside the gene matches. This CDR3 has 15 residues. The data were obtained in a study of blood T cell repertoires in COVID-19. The assay was immunoSEQ multiplex PCR, and TCRdb's table has in-frame clones only and misses some. The data contain 390,000 or so clones, around 91% of them singletons. This clonotype originated in a man aged 18 to 29 with active or convalescent COVID-19. The gene calls are TRBV7-3 and TRBJ2-7; TRBD2 matches at 11 bases. Sample: peripheral blood. CDR3 bases: TGTGCCAGCAGCCTTAGCGGGGGGGTCGGCTACGAGCAGTACTTC. It codes for CASSLSGGVGYEQYF.